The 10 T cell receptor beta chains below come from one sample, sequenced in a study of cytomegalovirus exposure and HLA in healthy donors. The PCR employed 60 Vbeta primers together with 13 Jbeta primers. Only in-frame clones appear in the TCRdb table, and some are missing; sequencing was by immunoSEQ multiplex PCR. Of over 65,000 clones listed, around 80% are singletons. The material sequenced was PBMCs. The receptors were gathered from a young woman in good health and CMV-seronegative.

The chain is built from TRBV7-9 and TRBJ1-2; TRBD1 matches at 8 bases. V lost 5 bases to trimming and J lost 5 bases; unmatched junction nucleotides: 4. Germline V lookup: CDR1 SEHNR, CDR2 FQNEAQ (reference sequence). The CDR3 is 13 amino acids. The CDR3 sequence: CASSMDREYGYTF. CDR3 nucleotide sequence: TGTGCCAGCAGCATGGACAGGGAGTATGGCTACACCTTC.

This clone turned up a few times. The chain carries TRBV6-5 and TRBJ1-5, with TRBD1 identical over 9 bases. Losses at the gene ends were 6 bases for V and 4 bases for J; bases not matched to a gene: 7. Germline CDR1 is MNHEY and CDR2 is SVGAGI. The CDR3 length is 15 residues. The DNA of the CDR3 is TGTGCCAGCAGCCCCTCCGGGACAGGGAATCAGCCCCAGCATTTT. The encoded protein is CASSPSGTGNQPQHF.

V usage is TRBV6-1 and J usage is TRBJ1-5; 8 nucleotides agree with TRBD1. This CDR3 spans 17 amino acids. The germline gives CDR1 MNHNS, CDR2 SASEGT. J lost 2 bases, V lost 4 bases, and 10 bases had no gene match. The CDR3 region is CASSGGQGGLGNQPQHF. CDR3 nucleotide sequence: TGTGCCAGCAGTGGAGGACAGGGAGGGTTGGGCAATCAGCCCCAGCATTTT.

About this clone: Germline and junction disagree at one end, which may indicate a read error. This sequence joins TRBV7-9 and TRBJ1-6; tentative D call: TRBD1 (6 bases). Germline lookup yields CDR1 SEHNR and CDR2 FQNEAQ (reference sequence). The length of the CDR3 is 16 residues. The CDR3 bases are TGTTCCAGCAGCACTAGGTCTGGGACAACCGGGTCACCCCTCCACTTT. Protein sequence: CSSSTRSGTTGSPLHF.

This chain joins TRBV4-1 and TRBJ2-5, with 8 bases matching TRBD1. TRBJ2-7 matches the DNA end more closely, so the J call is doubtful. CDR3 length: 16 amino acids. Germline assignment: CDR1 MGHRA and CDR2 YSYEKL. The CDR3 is CASSQVPQGVAYEQYF. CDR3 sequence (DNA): TGCGCCAGCAGCCAAGTCCCACAGGGGGTAGCCTACGAGCAGTACTTC.

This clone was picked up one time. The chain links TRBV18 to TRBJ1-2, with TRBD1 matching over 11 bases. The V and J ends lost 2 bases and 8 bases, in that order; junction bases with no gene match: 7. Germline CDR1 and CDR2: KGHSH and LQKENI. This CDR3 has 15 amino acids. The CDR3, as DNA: TGTGCCAGCTCACCAGAGGGACAGGGGGGAGAAGGCTACACCTTC. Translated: CASSPEGQGGEGYTF.

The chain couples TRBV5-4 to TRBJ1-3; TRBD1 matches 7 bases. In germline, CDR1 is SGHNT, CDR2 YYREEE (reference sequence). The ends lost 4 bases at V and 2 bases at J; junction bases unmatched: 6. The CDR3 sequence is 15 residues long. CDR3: CASSAGTVTGNTIYF. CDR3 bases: TGTGCCAGCAGCGCGGGGACAGTAACTGGAAACACCATATATTTT.

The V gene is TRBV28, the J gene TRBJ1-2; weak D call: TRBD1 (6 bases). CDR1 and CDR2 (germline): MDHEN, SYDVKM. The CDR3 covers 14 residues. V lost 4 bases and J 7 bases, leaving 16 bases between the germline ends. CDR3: CASSSTQGWVGYTF. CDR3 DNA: TGTGCCAGCAGTTCCACCCAGGGGTGGGTTGGCTACACCTTC.

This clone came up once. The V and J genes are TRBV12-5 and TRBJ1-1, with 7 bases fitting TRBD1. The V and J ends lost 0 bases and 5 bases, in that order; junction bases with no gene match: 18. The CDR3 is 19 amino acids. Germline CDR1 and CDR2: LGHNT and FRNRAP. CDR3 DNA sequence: TGTGCTAGTGGTTTGGTCCGAAAAAGAGGGGGCGCGGATAGAACTGAAGCTTTCTTT. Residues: CASGLVRKRGGADRTEAFF.

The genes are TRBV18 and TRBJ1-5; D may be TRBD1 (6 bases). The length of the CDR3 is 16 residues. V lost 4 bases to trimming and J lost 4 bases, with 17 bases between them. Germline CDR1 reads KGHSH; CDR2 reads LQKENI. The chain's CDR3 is CASSHLSAGANQPQHF. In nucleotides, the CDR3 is TGTGCCAGCTCACACCTCTCCGCAGGGGCAAATCAGCCCCAGCATTTT. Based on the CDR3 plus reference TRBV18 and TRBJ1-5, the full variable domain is NAGVMQNPRHLVRRRGQEARLRCSPMKGHSHVYWYRQLPEEGLKFMVYLQKENIIDESGMPKERFSAEFPKEGPSILRIQQVVRGDSAAYFCASSHLSAGANQPQHFGDGTRLSIL.